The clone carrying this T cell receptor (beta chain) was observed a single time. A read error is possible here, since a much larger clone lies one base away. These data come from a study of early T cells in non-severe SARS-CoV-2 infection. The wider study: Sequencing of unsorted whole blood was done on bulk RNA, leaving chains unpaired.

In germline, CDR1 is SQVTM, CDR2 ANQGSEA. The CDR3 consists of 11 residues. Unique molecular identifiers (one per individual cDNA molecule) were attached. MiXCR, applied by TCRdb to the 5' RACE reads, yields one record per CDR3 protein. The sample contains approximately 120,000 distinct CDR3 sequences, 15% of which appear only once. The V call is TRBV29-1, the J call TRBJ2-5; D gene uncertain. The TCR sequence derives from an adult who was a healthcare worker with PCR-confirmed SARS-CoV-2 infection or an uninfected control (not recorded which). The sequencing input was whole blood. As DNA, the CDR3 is TGCAGCGTCTCCCCCTCGGAGACCCAGCACTTC. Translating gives CSVSPSETQHF.